These T cell receptor beta chains were read from a single sample in a study of metastatic and nonmetastatic thyroid tumors. TCRdb re-called clones from the PCR reads using MiXCR. Among roughly 10,000 clones listed, almost 30% were seen once. The sample comprised tumor tissue. The origin of the receptors is a female donor with papillary thyroid cancer or a benign thyroid nodule (not recorded which). Some clones in this sample may be carry-over from other donors' samples. The CDR3 runs from the conserved cysteine through the conserved F or W. The order of the fields is V gene, J gene, clone size, D gene, CDR3 protein, CDR3 DNA. A D gene is named only where the DNA matches it firmly. Where a row states a size, it is once, few, many or the class of an expanded clone; other rows omit it.

>TRBV4-2|TRBJ1-2|medium-sized|-
CASRKGYGYTF
TGTGCCAGCAGGAAGGGGTATGGCTACACCTTC
>TRBV11-3|TRBJ2-3|-|-
CANSLGPAVTDTQYF
TGTGCCAACAGCCTCGGACCAGCCGTGACAGATACGCAGTACTTT
>TRBV18|TRBJ2-1|many|-
CASSPPSSYNEQFF
TGTGCCAGCTCACCACCCAGCTCCTACAATGAGCAGTTCTTC
>TRBV11-1|TRBJ2-3|medium-sized|-
CASSPMESTDTQYF
TGTGCCAGCAGCCCAATGGAGTCCACAGATACGCAGTATTTT
>TRBV11-2|TRBJ2-7|once|-
CASSLDPGRLAPNEQYF
TGTGCCAGCAGCTTAGATCCTGGCAGATTGGCACCCAACGAGCAGTACTTC
>TRBV7-9|TRBJ1-2|-|TRBD1
CASSTWTGNGYTF
TGTGCCAGCAGCACCTGGACAGGGAATGGCTACACCTTC
>TRBV28|TRBJ1-4|-|-
CAGSPGQGIVEKLFF
TGTGCCGGCAGCCCCGGGCAGGGGATCGTTGAAAAACTGTTTTTT
>TRBV4-3|TRBJ1-3|many|-
CASSQEGFSGNTIYF
TGCGCCAGCAGCCAAGAGGGGTTCTCTGGAAACACCATATATTTT
>TRBV18|TRBJ1-5|-|TRBD1
CASSLGYRGSQPQHF
TGTGCCAGCTCACTGGGGTACAGGGGGAGTCAGCCCCAGCATTTT
>TRBV28|TRBJ2-1|many|TRBD2
CATIAGEIYNEQFF
TGTGCCACCATAGCGGGAGAGATTTACAATGAGCAGTTCTTC
>TRBV20-1|TRBJ1-2|-|-
CSSVPGQKRHYGGYTF
TGCAGTTCGGTACCGGGACAAAAGAGGCACTATGGCGGCTACACCTTC
>TRBV18|TRBJ1-2|many|-
CASSPGAGTGYTF
TGTGCCAGCTCACCTGGGGCAGGGACTGGCTACACCTTC
>TRBV20-1|TRBJ2-1|medium-sized|-
CSARVSGYSSINEQFF
TGCAGTGCTAGAGTTAGTGGGTACAGCTCTATCAATGAGCAGTTCTTC
>TRBV6-2/TRBV6-3|TRBJ1-2|-|-
CASSSSYQLGDYTF
TGTGCCAGCAGTTCAAGTTACCAATTGGGGGACTACACCTTC
>TRBV5-6|TRBJ1-1|once|-
CASSWGRALNTEAFF
TGTGCCAGCAGCTGGGGTCGGGCTCTGAACACTGAAGCTTTCTTT
>TRBV7-9|TRBJ2-7|few|-
CASSLEGGILQYF
TGTGCCAGCAGCTTAGAGGGGGGTATTCTCCAGTACTTC
>TRBV6-1|TRBJ2-2|few|-
CASSEINTGELFF
TGTGCCAGCAGCGAGATAAACACCGGGGAGCTGTTTTTT
>TRBV20-1|TRBJ2-7|medium-sized|-
CSARATGYEQYF
TGCAGTGCTAGAGCCACAGGGTACGAGCAGTACTTC
>TRBV5-1|TRBJ1-3|-|-
CASSNTPIQGFRGNTIYF
TGCGCCAGCAGCAATACTCCCATTCAGGGATTTCGTGGAAACACCATATATTTT
>TRBV7-6|TRBJ2-3|medium-sized|TRBD1
CASSPSGQATDTQYF
TGTGCCAGCAGTCCATCGGGACAGGCCACAGATACGCAGTATTTT
>TRBV5-1|TRBJ2-7|-|-
CASSLESVYEQYF
TGCGCCAGCAGCTTGGAATCAGTCTACGAGCAGTACTTC
>TRBV27|TRBJ1-1|many|-
CASRGGVGTEAFF
TGTGCCAGCAGGGGGGGCGTGGGGACTGAAGCTTTCTTT
>TRBV5-1|TRBJ1-1|many|TRBD1
CASSTTYSGQGARTEAFF
TGCGCCAGCAGTACTACCTATTCGGGACAGGGGGCGAGAACTGAAGCTTTCTTT